This T cell receptor beta chain was documented in a study of blood T cell repertoires in COVID-19 (dated by TCRdb to the early 2020s). About the full investigation: Samples from collaborators originated in the United States, Italy and Spain and spanned both the acute and convalescent phases of COVID-19. The material from the prospective study consisted of cDNA or gDNA derived from T cells, B-cell-depleted T cells, or PBMCs. Subjects who had been exposed to COVID-19, were actively infected with it, or had recovered from it provided the deeply sampled blood TCRbeta repertoires that made up the dataset. The repertoires were released in a freely available public database meant as a resource for research on the immune response to SARS-CoV-2. The samples were drawn from two sources: the first 160 participants of the ongoing ImmuneRACE study, and 950 to 1,500 subjects contributed by 6 global collaborators. The sample metadata nearly always contained a de-identified subject ID, COVID-19 status, age in years and sex. Where available, HLA class I and class II types were obtained from metadata supplied by the sample provider rather than from assay-based typing.

The immunoSEQ Assay, a bias-controlled multiplex PCR, was used to amplify TCRbeta CDR3 regions from genomic DNA. In the source study's methods: Within the assay, amplification of reference gene primers was used to estimate how many nucleated cells each sample contained. Sequence reads were collapsed and filtered to measure the absolute abundance of every unique TCRbeta CDR3 rearrangement. For each sample, productive Simpson clonality was calculated by taking the square root of Simpson's diversity index across productive rearrangements. TCRdb took over this immuneACCESS table, retaining in-frame rearrangements with V and J assigned. Such tables are incomplete; in checked studies, under half of the missing clones stem from an unresolved V gene, and the remainder is unexplained. Clone size and V and J calls were adopted from that table, with D and trimming inferred from the DNA. This sample has approximately 150,000 clones in its table, and roughly 84% of those were observed once. The ten biggest clones cover under 10% of the sample.

At one collaborating source in Seattle, patients were enrolled during active infection and were followed longitudinally through the course of disease. Collaborating institutions collected whole blood in K2EDTA tubes following their own protocols. For TCRbeta analysis, collaborators shipped samples in one of three forms: frozen whole blood, isolated PBMCs, or DNA extracted from either of those sample types. On the study overall, not on this receptor specifically: The amount of clinical and demographic metadata varied by source and participant and was provided uncurated.

Points on this clone: The antigen it recognizes is unknown. No clone much larger than this one lies a single base away; base qualities are absent.

Specimen: peripheral blood. This clonotype was obtained from a man younger than 45 with COVID-19, enrolled during active disease.

The sequenced DNA is TGTGCCAGCAGCGGCGAGCGGGATAGTACAGATACGCAGTATTTT. Translation gives CASSGERDSTDTQYF. The sequence links TRBV6-5 to TRBJ2-3; 7 bases in between match TRBD2. Trimming accounts for 6 bases at V and 3 bases at J, while the number of junction bases matched to no gene is 9. CDR1 and CDR2 were assigned from the germline V gene as MNHEY and SVGAGI. There are 15 amino acids in the CDR3, from cysteine to phenylalanine inclusive. Only the CDR3 region is kept as DNA, spanning 45 bases read in frame from base 1.